A selection of T cell receptor beta chains follows, all from one sample in a study of beta chain features in type 1 diabetes. Profiling relied on immunoSEQ multiplex PCR, and the TCRdb table lists in-frame clones only, not all of them. Here the sample spans under 400,000 clones, roughly a fifth being singletons. The sequenced material came from naive CD4+ T cells from blood. These receptors originate from a young woman in good health. Each CDR3 is given with its conserved first and last residue.

V	length	J	CDR3
TRBV9	15	TRBJ2-5	CASSEIPGTEETQYF
TRBV29-1	13	TRBJ1-4	CSVRGGRREKLFF
TRBV5-4	15	TRBJ2-5	CASSLTGMLSETQYF
TRBV5-1	18	TRBJ2-1	CASSLPGLAGGVIDEQFF
TRBV14	18	TRBJ2-7	CASSQESRQRVRRYEQYF
TRBV18	15	TRBJ1-5	CASSPGSLNNQPQHF
TRBV2	13	TRBJ1-5	CASSPGGYQPQHF
TRBV2	16	TRBJ2-5	CASSEYSGTVVETQYF
TRBV5-4	12	TRBJ2-1	CASSLGANEQFF
TRBV20-1	11	TRBJ2-2	CSASTSGELFF
TRBV11-2	17	TRBJ2-1	CASSLGRGQSIYNEQFF
TRBV11-2	16	TRBJ2-5	CASSFQGLAPKETQYF
TRBV29-1	15	TRBJ2-3	CSVALLSESTDTQYF
TRBV9	13	TRBJ1-5	CASSNSGGQPQHF
TRBV18	13	TRBJ2-7	CASSGREGREQYF
TRBV7-3	15	TRBJ2-6	CASSPVRSGANVLTF
TRBV7-6	21	TRBJ2-6	CASSSSMFRTSGFSGANVLTF
TRBV4-1	14	TRBJ2-7	CASSPGQGAYEQYF
TRBV29-1	13	TRBJ1-1	CSVEGSMNTEAFF
TRBV7-9	15	TRBJ2-1	CASSLSGGAYNEQFF
TRBV29-1	15	TRBJ1-1	CSVERGDGRNTEAFF
TRBV11-3	11	TRBJ2-5	CASSLRETQYF
TRBV4-1	16	TRBJ2-3	CASSQDLGGSTDTQYF
TRBV2	14	TRBJ2-5	CASSESRGRETQYF
TRBV7-2	13	TRBJ1-5	CASSLLANQPQHF
TRBV25-1	14	TRBJ2-1	CASRGGPLGDEQFF
TRBV11-2	15	TRBJ1-5	CASSGIQGGGQPQHF